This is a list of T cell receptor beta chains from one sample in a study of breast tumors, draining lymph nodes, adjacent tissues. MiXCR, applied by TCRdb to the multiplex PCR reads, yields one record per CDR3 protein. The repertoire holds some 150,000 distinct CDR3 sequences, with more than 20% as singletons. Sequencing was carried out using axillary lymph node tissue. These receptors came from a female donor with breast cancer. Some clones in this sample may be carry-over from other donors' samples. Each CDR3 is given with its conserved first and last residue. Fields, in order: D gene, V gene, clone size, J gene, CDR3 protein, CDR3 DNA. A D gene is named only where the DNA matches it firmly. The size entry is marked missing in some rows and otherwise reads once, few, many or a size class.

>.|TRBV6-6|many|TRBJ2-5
CASSYSGASAKQETQYF
TGTGCCAGCAGTTACTCGGGGGCTTCGGCAAAACAAGAGACCCAGTACTTC
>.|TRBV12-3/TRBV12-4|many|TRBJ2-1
CASSLRLTANEQFF
TGTGCCAGCAGTCTCAGACTGACGGCCAATGAGCAGTTCTTC
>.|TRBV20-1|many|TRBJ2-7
CSARGASQLIYEQYF
TGCAGTGCTAGAGGCGCTAGCCAACTTATCTACGAGCAGTACTTC
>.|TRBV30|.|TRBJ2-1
CAWAGGTYNEQFF
TGTGCCTGGGCGGGCGGGACCTACAATGAGCAGTTCTTC
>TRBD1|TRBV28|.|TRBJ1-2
CASSLQGARGYTF
TGTGCCAGCAGTTTACAGGGGGCCCGGGGCTACACCTTC
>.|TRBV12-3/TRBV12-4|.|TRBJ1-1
CASSFSGAWNTEAFF
TGTGCCAGCAGTTTTTCGGGGGCATGGAACACTGAAGCTTTCTTT
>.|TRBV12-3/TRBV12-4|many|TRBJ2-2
CASSPVVASGELFF
TGTGCCAGCAGTCCCGTCGTGGCCTCCGGGGAGCTGTTTTTT
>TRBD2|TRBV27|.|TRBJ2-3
CASSPGLAGPGTDTQYF
TGTGCCAGCAGTCCGGGACTAGCGGGACCGGGCACAGATACGCAGTATTTT
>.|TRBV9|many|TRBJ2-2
CASSVANRPGELFF
TGTGCCAGCAGCGTAGCCAACAGGCCCGGGGAGCTGTTTTTT
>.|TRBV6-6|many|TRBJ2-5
CASSYRQETQYF
TGTGCCAGCAGTTATAGGCAAGAGACCCAGTACTTC
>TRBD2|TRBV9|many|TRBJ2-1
CASSPGGAYNEQFF
TGTGCCAGCAGCCCGGGGGGGGCCTACAATGAGCAGTTCTTC
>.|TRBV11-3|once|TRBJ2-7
CASSSGGHEQYF
TGTGCCAGCAGCTCCGGGGGCCACGAGCAGTACTTC
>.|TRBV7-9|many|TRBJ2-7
CASSDGRIGKNYEQYF
TGTGCCAGCAGCGACGGGCGGATTGGGAAGAATTACGAGCAGTACTTC
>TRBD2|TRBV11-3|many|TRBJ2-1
CASSRLAGATNEQFF
TGTGCCAGCAGCCGTCTGGCGGGAGCTACCAATGAGCAGTTCTTC
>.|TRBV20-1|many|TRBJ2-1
CSARSGLSYNEQFF
TGCAGTGCTAGGAGCGGGTTATCCTACAATGAGCAGTTCTTC
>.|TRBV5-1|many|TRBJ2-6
CASSLAAVAGANVLTF
TGCGCCAGCAGCTTGGCCGCTGTGGCTGGGGCCAACGTCCTGACTTTC
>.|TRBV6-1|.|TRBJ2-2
CASIGYRLSTGELFF
TGTGCCAGCATAGGGTACAGGCTGAGCACCGGGGAGCTGTTTTTT
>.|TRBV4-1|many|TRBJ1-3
CASSAETRTSGNTIYF
TGCGCCAGCAGCGCTGAAACGCGGACCTCTGGAAACACCATATATTTT
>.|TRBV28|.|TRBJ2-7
CASSDPPGFEQYF
TGTGCCAGCAGTGACCCCCCCGGGTTCGAGCAGTACTTC
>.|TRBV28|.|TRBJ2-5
CASSFPGQKIPQETQYF
TGTGCCAGCAGTTTCCCAGGACAGAAAATTCCCCAAGAGACCCAGTACTTC
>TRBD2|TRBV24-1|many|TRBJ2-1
CATSDWLAGGSNEQFF
TGTGCCACCAGTGATTGGCTAGCGGGAGGGAGCAATGAGCAGTTCTTC
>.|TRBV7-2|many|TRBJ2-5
CASSLSADETQYF
TGTGCCAGCAGCTTATCGGCTGATGAGACCCAGTACTTC
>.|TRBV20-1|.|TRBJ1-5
CSAGGDSNQSQHF
TGCAGTGCTGGAGGAGATAGCAATCAGTCCCAGCATTTT
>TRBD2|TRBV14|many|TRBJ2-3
CASSRLIAGPTDTQYF
TGTGCCAGCAGCCGCCTTATAGCGGGACCCACAGATACGCAGTATTTT
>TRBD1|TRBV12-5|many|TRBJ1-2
CASGLFPGTGGYGYTF
TGTGCTAGTGGTTTGTTCCCCGGGACAGGGGGCTATGGCTACACCTTC
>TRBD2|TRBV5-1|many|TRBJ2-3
CASTPSGRASTDTQYF
TGCGCCAGCACCCCTAGCGGGAGGGCTAGCACAGATACGCAGTATTTT
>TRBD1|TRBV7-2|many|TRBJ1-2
CASSPAGTGDYGYTF
TGTGCCAGCAGCCCCGCTGGGACAGGGGACTATGGCTACACCTTC
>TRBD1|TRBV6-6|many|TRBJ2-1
CASSYDGTDPNEQFF
TGTGCCAGCAGTTACGATGGGACAGATCCCAATGAGCAGTTCTTC
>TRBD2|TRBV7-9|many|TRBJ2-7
CASSLGLAGGRSYEQYF
TGTGCCAGCAGCCTAGGACTAGCGGGAGGAAGGTCCTACGAGCAGTACTTC
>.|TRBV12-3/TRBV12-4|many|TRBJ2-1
CASSSNLGQFF
TGTGCCAGCAGTTCGAACTTGGGGCAGTTCTTC
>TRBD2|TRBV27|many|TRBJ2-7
CASSSIAGAAYEQYF
TGTGCCAGCAGTTCCATAGCGGGAGCCGCCTACGAGCAGTACTTC
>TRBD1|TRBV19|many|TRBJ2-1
CASSMAQGAYNEQFF
TGTGCCAGTAGTATGGCGCAGGGGGCCTACAATGAGCAGTTCTTC
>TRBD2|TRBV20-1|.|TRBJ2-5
CSARDHYGRAETQYF
TGCAGTGCTAGAGATCATTACGGGAGGGCGGAGACCCAGTACTTC
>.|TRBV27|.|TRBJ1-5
CASIVSGNQPQHF
TGTGCCAGCATAGTGTCTGGCAATCAGCCCCAGCATTTT
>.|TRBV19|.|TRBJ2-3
CASSTGTYTDTQYF
TGTGCCAGTAGTACTGGGACCTACACAGATACGCAGTATTTT
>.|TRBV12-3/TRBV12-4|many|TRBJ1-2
CASSLTPGTKNYGYTF
TGTGCCAGCAGTCTCACGCCTGGGACAAAAAACTATGGCTACACCTTC
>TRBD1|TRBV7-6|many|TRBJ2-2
CASSRGQGVYTGELFF
TGTGCCAGCAGCAGAGGACAGGGGGTTTACACCGGGGAGCTGTTTTTT
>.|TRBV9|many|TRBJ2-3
CASSVGALGIRPDTQYF
TGTGCCAGCAGCGTAGGGGCCCTAGGAATTCGTCCAGATACGCAGTATTTT
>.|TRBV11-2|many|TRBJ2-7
CASSLAARGKEQYF
TGTGCCAGCAGCTTAGCGGCCAGGGGTAAGGAGCAGTACTTC
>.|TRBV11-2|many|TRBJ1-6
CASQLNSRKGSPLHF
TGTGCCAGTCAGTTAAATAGCAGAAAAGGCTCACCCCTCCACTTT
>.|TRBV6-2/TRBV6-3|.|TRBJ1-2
CASSSDSGQTRIYGYTF
TGTGCCAGCAGTTCGGACAGTGGGCAGACAAGAATCTATGGCTACACCTTC
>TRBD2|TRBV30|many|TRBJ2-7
CAWSGTSGRLLEQYF
TGTGCCTGGAGCGGGACTAGCGGGAGGTTGCTCGAGCAGTACTTC
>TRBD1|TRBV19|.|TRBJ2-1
CASSMGRGPGQFF
TGTGCCAGTAGTATGGGCAGGGGGCCTGGGCAGTTCTTC